This T cell receptor (beta chain) was retrieved from a study of T cells in Graves' hyperthyroidism and ophthalmopathy. Study-level results: Among thyroid clonotypes expanded above 0.001, most also appeared in blood.

Template material for amplifying TCR beta CDR3 regions consisted of RNA transcripts. HTBI primers were the set used in a first-round RT-PCR of the TCR CDR3. A single record per CDR3 protein comes from TCRdb applying MiXCR to the multiplex PCR reads. The table lists about 210,000 distinct CDR3 sequences, more than 15% of them singletons. The definition of stable Graves' hyperthyroidism was no ophthalmopathy progression within 18 months. Extraction of PBMCs used 10 ml of fresh peripheral blood. In this sample, this clonotype turned up many times. The antigen remains unidentified. The TCR originated in a man aged 45-65 years with Graves' hyperthyroidism. The specimen was blood.

DNA of the CDR3: TGTGCCAGCAGTGAAGCTCGACTAGCGGGAGGCCCGAGACTACTCTACGAGCAGTACTTC. Amino acid sequence: CASSEARLAGGPRLLYEQYF. The chain has TRBV6-1 and TRBJ2-7, with 13 nucleotides matching TRBD2. V lost 0 bases and J lost 3; bases outside the gene matches: 14. There are 20 residues in the CDR3. Per germline, CDR1 MNHNS and CDR2 SASEGT.